This entry is about one T cell receptor (beta chain). V lost 0 bases, J lost 11 bases, and 17 bases lay in between. This CDR3 has 15 amino acids. Per germline, CDR1 SGHAT and CDR2 FQNNGV. These data belong to a study of blood T cell repertoires in COVID-19. Study-wide context: The United States, Italy and Spain were the sources of the acute and convalescent COVID-19 samples. The cDNA or gDNA used as material had been derived from T cells, B-cell-depleted T cells, or PBMCs.

Per the authors' pipeline: Reference gene primer amplification yielded estimated nucleated cell counts. Only in-frame clones appear in the TCRdb table, and some are missing; sequencing was by immunoSEQ multiplex PCR. V and J calls and clone size are copied from that table; D and trimming were computed from the DNA. Here the sample spans 140,000 to 150,000 clones, more than 75% being singletons. This receptor was taken from a human donor with acute or convalescent COVID-19. The donor label of this sample is uncertain. The sample taken for sequencing was peripheral blood. The V and J genes are TRBV11-2 and TRBJ1-5, with D possibly TRBD1 on 6 matching bases. The CDR3 is CASSLEGAGVEAQHF. The CDR3 DNA reads as TGTGCCAGCAGCTTAGAAGGGGCAGGGGTGGAAGCCCAGCATTTT.